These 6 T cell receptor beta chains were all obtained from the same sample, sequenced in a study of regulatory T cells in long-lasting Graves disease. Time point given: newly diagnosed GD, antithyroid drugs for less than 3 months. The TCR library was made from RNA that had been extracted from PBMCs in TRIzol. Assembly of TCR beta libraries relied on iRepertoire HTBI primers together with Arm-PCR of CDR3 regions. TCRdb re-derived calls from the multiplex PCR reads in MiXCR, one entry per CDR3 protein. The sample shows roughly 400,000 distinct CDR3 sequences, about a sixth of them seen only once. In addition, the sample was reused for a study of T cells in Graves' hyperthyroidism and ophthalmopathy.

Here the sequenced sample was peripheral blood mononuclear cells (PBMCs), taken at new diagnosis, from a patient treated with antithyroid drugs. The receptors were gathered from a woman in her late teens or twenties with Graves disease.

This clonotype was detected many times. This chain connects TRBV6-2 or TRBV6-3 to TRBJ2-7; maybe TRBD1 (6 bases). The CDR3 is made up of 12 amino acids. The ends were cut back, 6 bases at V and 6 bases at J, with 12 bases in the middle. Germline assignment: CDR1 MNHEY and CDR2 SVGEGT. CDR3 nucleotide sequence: TGTGCCAGCAGAGCAGGGGTCTCCGAGCAGTACTTC. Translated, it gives CASRAGVSEQYF.

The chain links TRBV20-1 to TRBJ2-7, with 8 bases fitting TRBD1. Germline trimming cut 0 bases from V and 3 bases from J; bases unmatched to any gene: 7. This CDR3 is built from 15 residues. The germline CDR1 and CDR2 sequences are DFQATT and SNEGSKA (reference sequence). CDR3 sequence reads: CSARDQGQGYYEQYF. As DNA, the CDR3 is TGCAGTGCTAGAGATCAAGGACAGGGTTACTACGAGCAGTACTTC.

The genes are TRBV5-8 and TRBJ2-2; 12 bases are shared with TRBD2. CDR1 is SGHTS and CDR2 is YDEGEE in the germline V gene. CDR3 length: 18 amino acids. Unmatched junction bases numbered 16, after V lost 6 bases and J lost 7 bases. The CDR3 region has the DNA TGTGCCAGCATGGCGACTAGCGGGAGATCCCTTGTTAACGGGGAGCTGTTTTTT. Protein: CASMATSGRSLVNGELFF.

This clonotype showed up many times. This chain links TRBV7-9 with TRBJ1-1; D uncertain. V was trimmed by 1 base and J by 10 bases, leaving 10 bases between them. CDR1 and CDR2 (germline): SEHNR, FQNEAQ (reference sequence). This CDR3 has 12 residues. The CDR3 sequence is CASSLGGLGAFF. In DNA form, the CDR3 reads TGTGCCAGCAGCTTAGGAGGGCTTGGAGCTTTCTTT.

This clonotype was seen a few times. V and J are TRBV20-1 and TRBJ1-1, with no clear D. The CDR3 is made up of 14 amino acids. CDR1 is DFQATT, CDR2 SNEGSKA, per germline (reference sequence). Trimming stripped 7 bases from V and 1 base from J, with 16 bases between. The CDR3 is CSDRTAGKNTEAFF. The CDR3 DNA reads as TGCAGTGATCGGACGGCGGGGAAGAACACTGAAGCTTTCTTT.

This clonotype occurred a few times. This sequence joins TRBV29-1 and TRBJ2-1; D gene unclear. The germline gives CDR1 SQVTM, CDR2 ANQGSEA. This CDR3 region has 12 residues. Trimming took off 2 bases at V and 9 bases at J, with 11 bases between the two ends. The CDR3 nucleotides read TGCAGCGTTGAATCCGCTAGGGCTGAGCAGTTCTTC. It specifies CSVESARAEQFF.